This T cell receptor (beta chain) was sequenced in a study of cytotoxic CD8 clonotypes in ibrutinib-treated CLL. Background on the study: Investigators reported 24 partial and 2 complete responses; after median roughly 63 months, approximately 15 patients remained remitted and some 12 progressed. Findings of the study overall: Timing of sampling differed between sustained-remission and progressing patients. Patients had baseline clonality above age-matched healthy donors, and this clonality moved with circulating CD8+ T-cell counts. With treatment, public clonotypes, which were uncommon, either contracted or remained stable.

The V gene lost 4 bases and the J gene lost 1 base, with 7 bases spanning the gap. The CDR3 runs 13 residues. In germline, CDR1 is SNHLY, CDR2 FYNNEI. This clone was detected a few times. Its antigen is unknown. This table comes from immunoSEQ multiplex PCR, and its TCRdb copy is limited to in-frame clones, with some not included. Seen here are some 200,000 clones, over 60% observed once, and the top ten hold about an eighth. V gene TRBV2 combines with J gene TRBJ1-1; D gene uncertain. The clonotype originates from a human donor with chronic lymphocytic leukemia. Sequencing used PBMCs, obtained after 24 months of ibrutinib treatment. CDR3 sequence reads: CASSAWGNTEAFF. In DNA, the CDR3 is TGTGCCAGCAGTGCCTGGGGGAACACTGAAGCTTTCTTT.